Listed here are 3 T cell receptor beta chains from one sample, sequenced in a study of blood T cell repertoires in COVID-19. Using immunoSEQ multiplex PCR, the repertoire was profiled, and TCRdb retains in-frame clones only, with some absent. The sample yields about 170,000 clones, under 90% seen once. What was sequenced was peripheral blood. These receptors all come from a woman aged 80 or over with acute or convalescent COVID-19.

The rearrangement uses TRBV5-4 and TRBJ1-2; D may be TRBD1 (6 bases). V was shortened by 9 bases and J by 0 bases, with 18 bases between the two germline ends. The CDR3 has 15 residues. CDR1 and CDR2 (germline): SGHNT, YYREEE (reference sequence). The CDR3 here is CATRKGGAPNYGYTF. As DNA, the CDR3 is TGTGCCACCCGGAAGGGGGGGGCTCCTAACTATGGCTACACCTTC.

The chain links TRBV18 to TRBJ2-3, with D perhaps matching TRBD2 (5 bases). CDR3 size: 17 residues. V dropped 5 bases and J dropped 0 bases, with 18 bases sitting between them. CDR1 and CDR2 (germline): KGHSH, LQKENI. CDR3 in amino acids: CASSDLGASLSTDTQYF. As DNA, the CDR3 is TGTGCCAGCTCAGACTTGGGAGCGAGCTTGAGCACAGATACGCAGTATTTT.

V gene TRBV27 combines with J gene TRBJ1-1, with 9 bases aligning to TRBD1. CDR1 MNHEY and CDR2 SMNVEV come from the germline V gene (reference sequence). Germline trimming cut 4 bases from V and 8 bases from J; bases unmatched to any gene: 5. The CDR3 consists of 13 residues. This CDR3 is CASSSWDREEAFF. CDR3 sequence (DNA): TGTGCCAGCAGTTCGTGGGACAGGGAGGAAGCTTTCTTT.